Following are 4 T cell receptor beta chains from one sample sequenced in a study of Ad26.COV2.S vaccination and SARS-CoV-2 variants. Regarding treatment: about 20 received Ad26.COV2.S at low or high dose, single or two shots; 5 received placebo; per-sample allocation not given. Repertoires come from day 63 after the first vaccine or placebo injection. Data came from immunoSEQ multiplex PCR; TCRdb stores just in-frame clones and leaves some out. Among some 250,000 clones listed, roughly 90% were seen once. Sequenced here: peripheral blood, sampled in a trial of Ad26.COV2.S vaccine versus placebo. Receptor source: a person between 18 and 65 years old who received the Ad26.COV2.S COVID-19 vaccine or a placebo.

The chain joins TRBV29-1 to TRBJ2-7; D unclear. Trimming removed 4 bases at V and 2 bases at J, with 12 bases between. This CDR3 region has 13 residues. CDR1 is SQVTM and CDR2 is ANQGSEA in the germline V gene. CDR3 sequence reads: CSVGEPGAYEQYF. The CDR3, as DNA: TGCAGCGTTGGTGAGCCTGGAGCCTACGAGCAGTACTTC.

The J gene is TRBJ2-6, the V gene TRBV20-1; perhaps TRBD1 as D (5 bases). V was pared by 3 bases and J by 0 bases, with 15 bases between. This CDR3 is 17 amino acids long. Germline V CDR1 and CDR2: DFQATT, SNEGSKA (reference sequence). CDR3: CSASANGQRSGANVLTF. The CDR3 coding sequence is TGCAGTGCTAGTGCAAACGGACAACGCTCTGGGGCCAACGTCCTGACTTTC.

The chain employs TRBV18 and TRBJ1-2; TRBD1 matches 8 bases. V was pared by 3 bases and J by 6 bases, with 9 bases of the junction left unmatched. Germline-derived CDR1 and CDR2 are KGHSH and LQKENI. The CDR3 length is 15 residues. The CDR3 DNA reads as TGTGCCAGCTCACCCACAACAGGGGGTCGGGATGGCTACACCTTC. Amino acids: CASSPTTGGRDGYTF.

This clone was seen only a few times. The rearrangement links TRBV5-1 to TRBJ1-2, with TRBD1 as a possible D gene (5 bases). There are 14 residues in the CDR3. V was shortened by 2 bases and J by 1 base, with 9 bases between the two germline ends. The germline CDR1 and CDR2 sequences are SGHRS and YFSETQ. The CDR3 bases are TGCGCCAGCAGCTTTTCGGGGGTTAACTATGGCTACACCTTC. It encodes CASSFSGVNYGYTF.